One sample yielded the 8 T cell receptor beta chains listed below, sequenced in a study of blood T cell repertoires in COVID-19. Profiled with immunoSEQ multiplex PCR; TCRdb holds only in-frame clones, not every one. The sample comprises almost 300,000 clones, about 90% of which are singletons, and roughly 11% rests with the top ten. The sample was peripheral blood. The source is a woman in her 30s with COVID-19, enrolled during active disease.

The rearrangement uses TRBV29-1 and TRBJ2-3; D ambiguous. This CDR3 is built from 11 residues. Germline V gene data show CDR1 as SQVTM and CDR2 as ANQGSEA. The V gene lost 2 bases and the J gene lost 15 bases, with 15 bases spanning the gap. The CDR3 region is CSVEPRGIAYF. CDR3 nucleotide sequence: TGCAGCGTTGAACCACGAGGTATAGCTTATTTT.

The CDR3 DNA sequence: TGTGCCAGCAGCCCTGATACTACCTACGAGCAGTACTTC. This translates into CASSPDTTYEQYF. V usage is TRBV12-3 or TRBV12-4 and J usage is TRBJ2-7; D is unclear. The CDR3 spans 13 residues. Trimming stripped 6 bases from V and 2 bases from J, with 11 bases between.

The rearrangement joins TRBV5-6 to TRBJ1-3; 9 bases match TRBD1. This CDR3 spans 16 amino acids. V trimming: 2 bases; J trimming: 4 bases; junction bases outside the gene matches: 7. Looked up from germline, CDR1 is SGHDT and CDR2 is YYEEEE. In nucleotides, the CDR3 is TGTGCCAGCAGCTTAGCCGGGACAGGGCCAGGAAACACCATATATTTT. Its protein is CASSLAGTGPGNTIYF.

Only one count was recorded for this clone. The chain uses TRBV6-5 and TRBJ1-2; D possibly corresponds to TRBD1 (6 bases). V was pared by 8 bases and J by 6 bases, with 13 bases between. The CDR3 extends over 12 amino acids. From germline, CDR1 is MNHEY and CDR2 SVGAGI. Here the CDR3 DNA reads TGTGCCAGCGTAAGCAGGGGTAATGGCTACACCTTC. This sequence encodes CASVSRGNGYTF.

The chain uses TRBV19 and TRBJ2-3, with a weak D call TRBD2 (6 bases). The V end was cut by 9 bases, the J end by 6 bases, with 19 bases between. This CDR3 spans 14 amino acids. Germline V gene data show CDR1 as LNHDA and CDR2 as SQIVND (reference sequence). CDR3 in DNA: TGTGCCAGCAGGACGGGCGGGGCATATGATACGCAGTATTTT. Translation gives CASRTGGAYDTQYF. The variable domain in full, with the rest retrieved from reference TRBV19 and TRBJ2-3, is DGGITQSPKYLFRKEGQNVTLSCEQNLNHDAMYWYRQDPGQGLRLIYYSQIVNDFQKGDIAEGYSVSREKKESFPLTVTSAQKNPTAFYLCASRTGGAYDTQYFGPGTRLTVL.

The chain has TRBV15 and TRBJ1-2; the D is unclear. V dropped 3 bases and J dropped 6 bases, with 26 bases sitting between them. CDR3 length equals 18 residues. Looked up from germline, CDR1 is LNHNV and CDR2 is YYDKDF (reference sequence). The DNA of the CDR3 is TGTGCCACCAGCAGTCGAGGCCCCATGCGGCATAGAGCGGATGGCTACACCTTC. Encoded protein: CATSSRGPMRHRADGYTF.

This rearrangement joins TRBV11-3 to TRBJ2-2; 9 nucleotides match TRBD1. CDR3 length: 16 amino acids. Germline loops: CDR1 SGHNT, CDR2 YENEEA. Trimming took 1 base from V and 2 from J; bases not matched to a gene: 2. The DNA for the CDR3 is TGTGCCAGCAGCTTAGGGGGACAGGGAAACACCGGGGAGCTGTTTTTT. Residues: CASSLGGQGNTGELFF. The full variable domain, rest sourced from reference TRBV11-3 and TRBJ2-2, is EAGVVQSPRYKIIEKKQPVAFWCNPISGHNTLYWYLQNLGQGPELLIRYENEEAVDDSQLPKDRFSAERLKGVDSTLKIQPAELGDSAVYLCASSLGGQGNTGELFFGEGSRLTVL.

V and J are TRBV7-9 and TRBJ1-2; D unresolved. This CDR3 is 14 amino acids long. Looked up from germline, CDR1 is SEHNR and CDR2 is FQNEAQ (reference sequence). V shed 7 bases and J shed 0 bases, with 12 bases lying between them. The CDR3 DNA sequence: TGTGCCAGCACCCCACCCGCGTCTAACTATGGCTACACCTTC. Protein product: CASTPPASNYGYTF.